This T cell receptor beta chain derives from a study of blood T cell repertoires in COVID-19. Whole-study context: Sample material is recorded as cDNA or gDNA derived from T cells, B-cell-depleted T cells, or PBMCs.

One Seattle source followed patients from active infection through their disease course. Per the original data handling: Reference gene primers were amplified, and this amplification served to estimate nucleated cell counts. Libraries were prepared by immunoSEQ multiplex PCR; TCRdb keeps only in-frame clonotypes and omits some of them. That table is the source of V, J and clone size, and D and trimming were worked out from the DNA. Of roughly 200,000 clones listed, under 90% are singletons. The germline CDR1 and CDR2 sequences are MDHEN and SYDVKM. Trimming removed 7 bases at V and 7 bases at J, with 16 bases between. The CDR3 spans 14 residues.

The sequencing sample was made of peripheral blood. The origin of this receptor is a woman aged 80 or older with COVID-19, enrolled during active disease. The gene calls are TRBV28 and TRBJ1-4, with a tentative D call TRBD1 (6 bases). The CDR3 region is CASTTGTQFEKLFF. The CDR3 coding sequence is TGTGCCAGCACCACCGGGACACAGTTTGAAAAACTGTTTTTT.